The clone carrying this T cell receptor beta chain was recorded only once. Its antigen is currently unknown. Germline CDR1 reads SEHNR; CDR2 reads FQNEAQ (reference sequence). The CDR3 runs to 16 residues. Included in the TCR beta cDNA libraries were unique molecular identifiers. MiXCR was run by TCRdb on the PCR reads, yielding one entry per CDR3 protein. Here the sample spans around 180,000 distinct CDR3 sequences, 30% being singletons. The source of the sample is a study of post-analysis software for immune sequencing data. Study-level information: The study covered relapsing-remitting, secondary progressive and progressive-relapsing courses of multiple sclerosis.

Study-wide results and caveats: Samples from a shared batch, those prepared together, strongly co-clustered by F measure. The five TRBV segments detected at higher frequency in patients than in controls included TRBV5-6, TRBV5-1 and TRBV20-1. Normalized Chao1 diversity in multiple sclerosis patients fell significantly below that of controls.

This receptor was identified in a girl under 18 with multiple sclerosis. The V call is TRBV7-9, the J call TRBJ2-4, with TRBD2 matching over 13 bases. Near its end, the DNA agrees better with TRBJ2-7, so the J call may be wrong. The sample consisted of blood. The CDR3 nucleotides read TGTGCCAGCAGCTTCATCGGACTAGCGGGGGCCTACGAGCAGTACTTC. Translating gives CASSFIGLAGAYEQYF.